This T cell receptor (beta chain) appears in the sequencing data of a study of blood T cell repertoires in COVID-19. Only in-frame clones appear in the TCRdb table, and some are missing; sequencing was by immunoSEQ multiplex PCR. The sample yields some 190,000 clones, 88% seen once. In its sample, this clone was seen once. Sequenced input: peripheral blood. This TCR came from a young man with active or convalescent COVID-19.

This CDR3 reads CASSFRVGDQPQHF. CDR3 nucleotide sequence: TGTGCCAGCAGTTTTAGGGTCGGGGATCAGCCCCAGCATTTT. The chain combines TRBV27 with TRBJ1-5; D not resolved. Trimming pared 3 bases from V and 5 bases from J, leaving 11 bases between. The germline CDR1 and CDR2 sequences are MNHEY and SMNVEV (reference sequence). The CDR3 consists of 14 residues.